The 29 T cell receptor beta chains presented below share a single source sample, sequenced in a study of blood T cell repertoires in COVID-19. The method was immunoSEQ multiplex PCR; TCRdb's version includes in-frame clones alone and lacks a portion of them. The sample consists of 130,000 to 150,000 clones, 80% to 90% of them appearing once. What was sequenced was peripheral blood. These receptors all come from a woman in her sixties or seventies with active COVID-19.

The rearrangement links TRBV5-6 to TRBJ2-4, with 9 bases aligning to TRBD1. Germline loops: CDR1 SGHDT, CDR2 YYEEEE. The CDR3 length is 16 residues. With V trimmed by 0 bases and J by 6 bases, 7 bases remained unmatched. The CDR3 sequence: CASSLAGTGSPNIQYF. The CDR3 nucleotides read TGTGCCAGCAGCTTGGCTGGGACAGGGTCGCCAAACATTCAGTACTTC.

V gene TRBV6-5 combines with J gene TRBJ2-7; no clear D. V was cut by 6 bases and J by 6 bases, with 18 bases left in between. The CDR3 covers 14 residues. Germline V CDR1 and CDR2: MNHEY, SVGAGI. This CDR3 is CASSPDGGSREQYF. CDR3 coding DNA: TGTGCCAGCAGCCCCGACGGCGGTTCACGCGAGCAGTACTTC.

The J gene is TRBJ2-1, the V gene TRBV4-1; 9 nucleotides line up with TRBD2. The CDR3 is 16 residues long. Germline-derived CDR1 and CDR2 are MGHRA and YSYEKL. J was trimmed by 4 bases and V by 4 bases; bases with no gene match: 8. The CDR3 protein is CASSPLAGVRYNEQFF. The CDR3 DNA reads as TGCGCCAGCAGCCCTTTAGCGGGAGTGAGATACAATGAGCAGTTCTTC.

The V and J genes are TRBV28 and TRBJ2-7, with 7 bases aligning to TRBD1. In germline, CDR1 is MDHEN, CDR2 SYDVKM. CDR3 length equals 15 residues. J lost 5 bases, V lost 6 bases, and 13 bases had no gene match. The CDR3: CASSSLPGQIHEQYF. The CDR3, as DNA: TGTGCCAGCAGCTCTTTGCCGGGACAGATCCACGAGCAGTACTTC.

V gene TRBV12-3 or TRBV12-4 combines with J gene TRBJ1-4, with a tentative D call TRBD1 (6 bases). V gave up 8 bases and J gave up 5 bases, with 12 bases separating them. CDR3 length: 13 amino acids. The CDR3 coding sequence is TGTGCCAGCTCCTGGGGGCCGAATGAAAAACTGTTTTTT. Protein product: CASSWGPNEKLFF.

The chain combines TRBV7-3 with TRBJ2-5; 11 positions match TRBD2. The CDR3 is 16 amino acids. Trimming cost V 2 bases and J 2 bases; bases outside gene matches: 4. Germline V lookup: CDR1 SGHTA, CDR2 FQGTGA. CDR3 in amino acids: CASSLGVAGGQETQYF. The CDR3 DNA sequence: TGTGCCAGCAGCTTAGGCGTAGCGGGAGGGCAAGAGACCCAGTACTTC.

The genes are TRBV6-2 or TRBV6-3 and TRBJ1-5; D may be TRBD1 (5 bases). CDR1 is MNHEY and CDR2 is SVGEGT in the germline V gene. With 2 bases removed from V and 0 bases from J, the gap between germline ends came to 23 bases. The CDR3 has 20 residues. The CDR3 spells CASSYRSTLGRTHSNQPQHF. The DNA of the CDR3 is TGTGCCAGCAGTTACCGTTCGACGTTGGGCAGGACACATAGCAATCAGCCCCAGCATTTT.

The V call is TRBV7-6, the J call TRBJ2-3; the match to TRBD1 covers 7 bases. With 3 bases clipped from V and 5 bases from J, the junction kept 17 bases outside the gene matches. Germline CDR1 and CDR2: SGHVS and FNYEAQ. This CDR3 comprises 18 residues. CDR3 coding DNA: TGTGCCAGCAGCTTTGGTTTTCCGGAACAGGGGTTGGGAGATACGCAGTATTTT. It specifies CASSFGFPEQGLGDTQYF.

V gene TRBV27 combines with J gene TRBJ1-2; TRBD1 agrees at 7 bases. Trimming at V came to 6 bases and at J to 4 bases, leaving 5 bases not matched to a gene. The CDR3 is 13 amino acids. CDR1 is MNHEY and CDR2 is SMNVEV in the germline V gene (reference sequence). The chain's CDR3 is CASRAGGTYGYTF. The CDR3, as DNA: TGTGCCAGCAGAGCAGGGGGAACCTATGGCTACACCTTC.

This chain uses TRBV24-1 with TRBJ2-1; 8 positions agree with TRBD1. This CDR3 is 20 amino acids long. V dropped 5 bases and J dropped 0; count of bases not matched to a gene: 17. In germline, CDR1 is KGHDR, CDR2 SFDVKD. The CDR3 is CATSGLTGVRKASSYNEQFF. CDR3 DNA sequence: TGTGCCACCAGTGGTCTGACAGGGGTACGTAAGGCCAGCTCCTACAATGAGCAGTTCTTC.

This chain uses TRBV5-4 with TRBJ1-4; no clear D. The CDR3 has 14 residues. Germline V CDR1 and CDR2: SGHNT, YYREEE (reference sequence). V lost 5 bases and J 0 bases, leaving 8 bases between the germline ends. Written as DNA, the CDR3 is TGTGCCAGCAGTGGCGGGGCAACTAATGAAAAACTGTTTTTT. Protein: CASSGGATNEKLFF.

This chain connects TRBV2 to TRBJ2-7; D possibly corresponds to TRBD2 (7 bases). CDR3 length equals 12 residues. The germline CDR1 and CDR2 sequences are SNHLY and FYNNEI. Between the trimmed V and J ends, which lost 6 bases and 11 bases, there was a span of 17 bases. DNA for the CDR3: TGTGCCAGCAGCAAGGAGGGGGGGACAAAGTACTTC. The encoded protein is CASSKEGGTKYF.

The J gene is TRBJ1-3, the V gene TRBV30; the D gene is possibly TRBD1 (5 bases). The CDR3 contains 13 residues. The V gene's germline CDR1 is GTSNPN and CDR2 SVGIG (reference sequence). The CDR3 loop is CGGGVLSGNTIYF. Here the CDR3 DNA reads TGTGGTGGGGGGGTCCTCTCTGGAAACACCATATATTTT.

The chain combines TRBV28 with TRBJ1-2; weak D call: TRBD1 (6 bases). CDR1 and CDR2 from the germline V gene are MDHEN and SYDVKM. This CDR3 region has 15 residues. Trimming cost V 11 bases and J 6 bases, with 25 bases left between them. The CDR3 region has the DNA TGTGCCGGTGGATCTACCAGGGGACCCTGGGATGGCTACACCTTC. This sequence encodes CAGGSTRGPWDGYTF.

The chain recombines TRBV7-9 with TRBJ1-1; D possibly corresponds to TRBD1 (6 bases). The CDR3 totals 19 residues. Trimming took 11 bases from V and 5 from J, leaving 36 bases between them. Germline CDR1 SEHNR, CDR2 FQNEAQ (reference sequence). CDR3 in amino acids: CAFPKQLSRQGRILTEAFF. The CDR3, as DNA: TGTGCCTTTCCTAAACAGCTTAGTAGGCAGGGGCGAATTCTGACTGAAGCTTTCTTT.

The V call is TRBV7-2, the J call TRBJ2-1; 8 bases line up with TRBD2. V lost 4 bases, J lost 9 bases, and 8 bases stayed unmatched. The CDR3 contains 14 residues. Germline CDR1 reads SGHTA; CDR2 reads FQGNSA. CDR3 nucleotides: TGTGCCAGCAGCTATCAGCGGGAGAACCGTGAGCAGTTCTTC. Residues: CASSYQRENREQFF.

This chain uses TRBV28 with TRBJ2-1; D is ambiguous. The CDR3 is 12 residues long. The V end lost 3 bases, the J end lost 4 bases, and 4 bases lay between the germline ends. Germline CDR1 MDHEN, CDR2 SYDVKM. CDR3 protein: CASSFRYNEQFF. The CDR3 DNA reads TGTGCCAGCAGTTTCCGGTACAATGAGCAGTTCTTC.

The sample holds one count of this clone. The J gene is TRBJ2-6, the V gene TRBV27, with D perhaps matching TRBD2 (6 bases). Trimming stripped 4 bases from V and 2 bases from J, with 12 bases between. Germline CDR1 MNHEY, CDR2 SMNVEV (reference sequence). The CDR3 has 16 residues. The CDR3 DNA is TGTGCCAGCAGTTACGCGGGGACTGCTGGGGCCAACGTCCTGACTTTC. It is translated as CASSYAGTAGANVLTF.

This sequence joins TRBV7-8 and TRBJ1-2, with a weak D call TRBD1 (5 bases). Trimming took off 0 bases at V and 5 bases at J, with 19 bases between the two ends. CDR1 SGHVS and CDR2 FQNEAQ come from the germline V gene. The CDR3 has 17 amino acids. This CDR3 reads CASSLASREGNRYGYTF. As DNA, the CDR3 is TGTGCCAGCAGCTTAGCTAGCAGGGAGGGGAACCGGTATGGCTACACCTTC.

The chain has TRBV18 and TRBJ1-4; TRBD1 matches at 8 bases. After removal of 4 bases from V and 4 bases from J, the junction contained 2 bases not matched to a gene. Germline loops: CDR1 KGHSH, CDR2 LQKENI. The CDR3 contains 14 residues. The CDR3 here is CASSRTGRNEKLFF. CDR3 in DNA: TGTGCCAGCTCACGGACAGGGCGTAATGAAAAACTGTTTTTT. Using reference TRBV18 and TRBJ1-4 for the parts outside the CDR3, the full variable domain is NAGVMQNPRHLVRRRGQEARLRCSPMKGHSHVYWYRQLPEEGLKFMVYLQKENIIDESGMPKERFSAEFPKEGPSILRIQQVVRGDSAAYFCASSRTGRNEKLFFGSGTQLSVL.

V and J are TRBV4-3 and TRBJ2-1, with D perhaps matching TRBD2 (5 bases). The germline gives CDR1 LGHNA, CDR2 YSLEER. V lost 0 bases and J 0 bases, leaving 9 bases between the germline ends. The CDR3 has 16 amino acids. The CDR3 sequence is CASSQDQRSSYNEQFF. CDR3 bases: TGCGCCAGCAGCCAAGATCAGCGGAGCTCCTACAATGAGCAGTTCTTC.

The rearrangement links TRBV5-1 to TRBJ2-1, with 9 bases aligning to TRBD2. The CDR3 extends over 15 amino acids. Germline CDR1 and CDR2: SGHRS and YFSETQ. The V and J ends lost 2 bases and 4 bases, in that order; junction bases with no gene match: 4. Here the CDR3 reads CASSFSGSVYNEQFF. In DNA, the CDR3 is TGCGCCAGCAGCTTTAGCGGGAGCGTATACAATGAGCAGTTCTTC.

The V gene is TRBV6-6, the J gene TRBJ2-6, with TRBD1 matching 8 bases. After removal of 5 bases from V and 0 bases from J, the junction contained 15 bases not matched to a gene. CDR3 size: 20 residues. The germline gives CDR1 MNHNY, CDR2 SVGAGI (reference sequence). The CDR3 DNA reads as TGTGCCAGCAGTCGCTCAGCCGGAGGACAGGGTGGCTCTGGGGCCAACGTCCTGACTTTC. Protein: CASSRSAGGQGGSGANVLTF.

This clone appeared once. The V and J genes are TRBV9 and TRBJ2-3; D might be TRBD2 (5 bases). This CDR3 region has 14 residues. Germline CDR1 and CDR2: SGDLS and YYNGEE. V was trimmed by 3 bases and J by 6 bases, leaving 14 bases between them. CDR3 sequence: CASSEREGYDTQYF. The DNA of the CDR3 is TGTGCCAGCAGCGAACGGGAAGGGTATGATACGCAGTATTTT.

The rearrangement uses TRBV28 and TRBJ1-5; D is undetermined. The CDR3 length is 13 residues. Germline V gene data show CDR1 as MDHEN and CDR2 as SYDVKM. V shed 5 bases and J shed 9 bases, with 14 bases lying between them. This chain's CDR3 is CASSRQSQTPQHF. The CDR3 DNA sequence: TGTGCCAGCAGTCGACAAAGCCAGACGCCCCAGCATTTT.

The CDR3 loop reads CASSPGLAGARSYEQYF. As DNA, the CDR3 is TGTGCCAGCAGCCCCGGACTAGCGGGAGCACGTTCCTACGAGCAGTACTTC. The chain uses TRBV7-2 and TRBJ2-7; 13 bases align to TRBD2. Trimming cost V 5 bases and J 1 base; bases outside gene matches: 8. The CDR3 sequence is 17 residues long. Germline-derived CDR1 and CDR2 are SGHTA and FQGNSA.

The chain recombines TRBV28 with TRBJ1-2; D call uncertain. Looked up from germline, CDR1 is MDHEN and CDR2 is SYDVKM. Trimming removed 4 bases at V and 6 bases at J, with 9 bases between. This CDR3 contains 12 residues. CDR3 loop: CASSSFPDGYTF. CDR3 nucleotide sequence: TGTGCCAGCAGTTCCTTCCCGGATGGCTACACCTTC.

CDR3 region: CASSLRSVSFFRTDTQYF. The CDR3 DNA follows: TGTGCCAGCAGTTTAAGAAGCGTCTCCTTCTTTCGCACAGATACGCAGTATTTT. V is TRBV28 and J is TRBJ2-3; no clear D gene. Germline CDR1 MDHEN, CDR2 SYDVKM. The V end was cut by 2 bases, the J end by 1 base, with 19 bases between. The CDR3 is made up of 18 amino acids.

The chain is built from TRBV4-3 and TRBJ1-3; no reliable D call. The V and J ends lost 4 bases and 4 bases respectively, with 14 bases between them. CDR1 LGHNA and CDR2 YSLEER come from the germline V gene. The CDR3 covers 15 residues. The DNA for the CDR3 is TGCGCCAGCAGCCGCGCCGCGGCAGCCGGAAACACCATATATTTT. This codes for CASSRAAAAGNTIYF.